The 28 T cell receptor beta chains below were found in one sample sequenced in a study of molecular identifiers for immune sequencing clone quantification. TCRdb re-called the PCR reads with MiXCR, one entry per CDR3 protein. The table shows approximately 550,000 distinct CDR3 sequences, with about 21% occurring only once. The source material was naive CD8+ T cells from blood, with Jurkat cell RNA spiked in. Subset defined: FACS-sorted CD8+CD4-CCR7+CD45RA+ naive T cells. All receptors derive from a human donor in good health. Some libraries in this study had Jurkat cell RNA spiked in.

The chain carries TRBV6-2 or TRBV6-3 and TRBJ1-1, with D hard to call. The ends were cut back, 1 base at V and 0 bases at J, with 6 bases in the middle. The CDR3 runs to 14 residues. CDR1 MNHEY and CDR2 SVGEGT come from the germline V gene. CDR3 sequence: CASSYLGMNTEAFF. CDR3 DNA sequence: TGTGCCAGCAGTTACTTAGGTATGAACACTGAAGCTTTCTTT.

This clonotype is a singleton in its sample. This CDR3 fails to terminate in the conserved phenylalanine or tryptophan, so it likely reflects a read error. The chain links TRBV7-9 to TRBJ2-3; no definite D call. The germline gives CDR1 SEHNR, CDR2 FQNEAQ (reference sequence). This CDR3 region has 17 residues. Trimming shortened V by 4 bases and J by 0 bases, and 17 bases separated the two germline ends. The CDR3 is CASSSPVGYLSTDTQYS. CDR3 DNA: TGTGCCAGCAGCTCCCCCGTGGGTTACCTTAGCACAGATACGCAGTATTCT.

This clonotype was counted between two and nine times. This chain uses TRBV19 with TRBJ1-1, with D unresolved. The CDR3 extends over 12 amino acids. Per the germline V gene, CDR1 is LNHDA and CDR2 is SQIVND (reference sequence). V lost 3 bases to trimming and J lost 6 bases, with 8 bases between them. The CDR3 DNA reads as TGTGCCAGTAGTATGCCCGGGGCTGAAGCTTTCTTT. Protein product: CASSMPGAEAFF.

Ten or more counts support this clonotype. The CDR3 protein is CASRDAVSRETEAFF. The CDR3 region has the DNA TGTGCCAGCAGAGACGCGGTTTCCCGAGAGACTGAAGCTTTCTTT. V and J are TRBV27 and TRBJ1-1; D gene ambiguous. Trimming cost V 6 bases and J 5 bases, with 19 bases left between them. CDR1 and CDR2 from the germline V gene are MNHEY and SMNVEV (reference sequence). CDR3 size: 15 residues.

This clonotype has more than one count but fewer than ten. The junction does not match germline at one end; this may be a read error. The V call is TRBV7-9, the J call TRBJ1-1; D might be TRBD1 (5 bases). CDR1 SEHNR and CDR2 FQNEAQ come from the germline V gene (reference sequence). The CDR3 covers 14 residues. The CDR3 coding sequence is TGTGCCAGCGGCTTAGGTGGCGGGGGCACTGAAGCTTTCTTT. Amino acids: CASGLGGGGTEAFF.

Ten or more counts support this clonotype. The CDR3 DNA reads as TGCGCCAGCAGCTTTGAGGGGGCTGACACCGGGGAGCTGTTTTTT. Its protein product is CASSFEGADTGELFF. This chain connects TRBV5-1 to TRBJ2-2; 7 bases agree with TRBD1. Germline assignment: CDR1 SGHRS and CDR2 YFSETQ. V shed 2 bases, J shed 3 bases, and the junction held 4 bases outside the gene matches. The length of the CDR3 is 15 residues.

This clonotype was counted many times. The V call is TRBV2, the J call TRBJ2-7; TRBD2 is a possible D gene (6 bases). The CDR3 is made up of 14 amino acids. The germline gives CDR1 SNHLY, CDR2 FYNNEI. The V and J ends lost 7 bases and 2 bases respectively, with 15 bases between them. The CDR3 is CASNVGGTAYEQYF. The DNA of the CDR3 is TGTGCCAGCAACGTCGGGGGTACGGCCTACGAGCAGTACTTC.

This clonotype was counted only a few times. This chain connects TRBV12-3 or TRBV12-4 to TRBJ1-4; D unclear. CDR3 length: 12 amino acids. Trimming took off 3 bases at V and 3 bases at J, with 2 bases between the two ends. The chain's CDR3 is CASSFPNEKLFF. The CDR3 bases are TGTGCCAGCAGTTTTCCTAATGAAAAACTGTTTTTT.

This clonotype was picked up one time. Being one base from a much bigger clone, this may be a read error. The missing conserved phenylalanine or tryptophan at the end of this CDR3 makes a read error likely. This chain joins TRBV7-9 and TRBJ1-1; tentative D call: TRBD1 (5 bases). Germline CDR1 SEHNR, CDR2 FQNEAQ (reference sequence). Trimming left V 1 base short and J 1 base short, with 7 bases between. The CDR3 contains 14 residues. The CDR3 DNA reads as TGTGCCAGCAGCTTAGTTAGGGGGAACACTGAAGCTTTCCTT. This gives the protein CASSLVRGNTEAFL.

In its sample, this clonotype was seen a few times. This sequence joins TRBV7-9 and TRBJ1-3, with D tentatively TRBD1 (6 bases). The germline V and J ends were trimmed by 5 bases and 0 bases, with 17 bases remaining between them. This CDR3 comprises 17 residues. In germline, CDR1 is SEHNR, CDR2 FQNEAQ (reference sequence). The CDR3 bases are TGTGCCAGCAGCCAATTGTGGACAGTACCCTCTGGAAACACCATATATTTT. The encoded protein is CASSQLWTVPSGNTIYF.

With regard to this clonotype: One end of the junction is discordant with germline, which a read error may explain. The V and J genes are TRBV7-2 and TRBJ2-1; a weak D match, TRBD1 (6 bases). The germline V gene encodes CDR1 SGHTA and CDR2 FQGNSA. The CDR3 contains 16 residues. CDR3 protein: CASSTLDRRSYSEQFF. CDR3 DNA: TGTGCCAGCAGCACACTAGACAGGCGCTCCTACAGTGAGCAGTTCTTC.

This clonotype has more than one count but fewer than ten. The V call is TRBV5-1, the J call TRBJ1-1; D is undetermined. V was shortened by 0 bases and J by 0 bases, with 6 bases between the two germline ends. Germline CDR1 SGHRS, CDR2 YFSETQ. This CDR3 spans 14 amino acids. The CDR3 coding sequence is TGCGCCAGCAGCTTGGCGTCCGTGAACACTGAAGCTTTCTTT. This codes for CASSLASVNTEAFF.

The chain links TRBV19 to TRBJ2-1; perhaps TRBD2 as D (6 bases). CDR1 is LNHDA, CDR2 SQIVND, per germline (reference sequence). V shed 9 bases and J shed 7 bases, with 13 bases lying between them. The CDR3 contains 12 residues. The DNA of the CDR3 is TGTGCCAGCCGGATTGGGGGGAATGAGCAGTTCTTC. Translation: CASRIGGNEQFF.

Comment on this clonotype: Since a much larger clone is just one base distant, this may be a read error. The CDR3 DNA reads TGTGCCAGCAGTAACAGGGTCTCGACTAATGAAAAACTGTTTTTT. It codes for CASSNRVSTNEKLFF. The gene calls are TRBV6-5 and TRBJ1-4, with a possible D match to TRBD1 (6 bases). Germline V gives CDR1 MNHEY, CDR2 SVGAGI. CDR3 length: 15 amino acids. V dropped 5 bases and J dropped 2 bases, with 12 bases sitting between them.

In this sample, this clonotype turned up a few times. The CDR3 coding sequence is TGTGCCAGTAGTATGCCCCAAGGTCGGCTAGATCAGCCCCAGCATTTT. Translated: CASSMPQGRLDQPQHF. The V call is TRBV19, the J call TRBJ1-5; no definite D call. This CDR3 is 16 amino acids long. CDR1 and CDR2 from the germline V gene are LNHDA and SQIVND (reference sequence). Trimming stripped 3 bases from V and 5 bases from J, with 17 bases between.

This clonotype was observed a handful of times. The chain uses TRBV14 and TRBJ1-2; D call uncertain. The V end was cut by 4 bases, the J end by 3 bases, with 9 bases between. Germline V lookup: CDR1 SGHDN, CDR2 FVKESK. This CDR3 contains 13 residues. The CDR3 reads CASSLRRDYGYTF. The CDR3 nucleotides are TGTGCCAGCAGCCTGAGGAGGGACTATGGCTACACCTTC.

The chain combines TRBV6-5 with TRBJ2-7; D uncertain. Deletions cut 7 bases from V and 3 bases from J, with 16 bases between. CDR3 length: 14 residues. CDR1 is MNHEY, CDR2 SVGAGI, per germline. This chain's CDR3 is CASKSFAAHYEQYF. As DNA, the CDR3 is TGTGCCAGCAAAAGCTTCGCGGCCCACTACGAGCAGTACTTC.

The chain uses TRBV7-8 and TRBJ1-4; 7 bases are shared with TRBD1. Germline loops: CDR1 SGHVS, CDR2 FQNEAQ. The CDR3 is 13 amino acids. Losses at the gene ends were 6 bases for V and 7 bases for J; bases not matched to a gene: 5. CDR3 amino acids: CASRSTGFEKLFF. CDR3 nucleotides: TGTGCCAGCAGATCGACAGGGTTTGAAAAACTGTTTTTT. The variable domain in full, completed from reference TRBV7-8 and TRBJ1-4, reads GAGVSQSPRYKVAKRGQDVALRCDPISGHVSLFWYQQALGQGPEFLTYFQNEAQLDKSGLPSDRFFAERPEGSVSTLKIQRTQQEDSAVYLCASRSTGFEKLFFGSGTQLSVL.

The table lists this clonotype with many counts. J is TRBJ2-7 and V is TRBV12-3 or TRBV12-4; TRBD1 agrees at 7 bases. CDR3 length equals 13 residues. Trimming cost V 4 bases and J 3 bases; bases outside gene matches: 3. The DNA for the CDR3 is TGTGCCAGCAGTTGGGGACAGAACTACGAGCAGTACTTC. It specifies CASSWGQNYEQYF.

Many counts were recorded for this clonotype. The chain uses TRBV29-1 and TRBJ2-1; TRBD1 matches at 8 bases. The V gene's germline CDR1 is SQVTM and CDR2 ANQGSEA. This CDR3 contains 15 residues. The ends lost 5 bases at V and 9 bases at J; junction bases unmatched: 15. The CDR3 coding sequence is TGCAGCGTTATTGGGACAGGAGGCGGTTGGGGTGAGCAGTTCTTC. Its translation: CSVIGTGGGWGEQFF.

The table lists this clonotype with many counts. This rearrangement joins TRBV7-9 to TRBJ2-7, with 8 nucleotides matching TRBD2. The ends lost 1 base at V and 4 bases at J; junction bases unmatched: 6. Germline loops: CDR1 SEHNR, CDR2 FQNEAQ (reference sequence). The CDR3 is made up of 15 amino acids. CDR3 loop: CASSLGLAGRYEQYF. The CDR3 nucleotides read TGTGCCAGCAGCTTAGGCCTAGCGGGTCGGTACGAGCAGTACTTC.

This clonotype was detected a few times. V usage is TRBV5-6 and J usage is TRBJ1-1; no clear D. V gave up 4 bases and J gave up 6 bases, with 16 bases separating them. This CDR3 region has 14 residues. Germline CDR1 SGHDT, CDR2 YYEEEE. CDR3: CASSPETKGSEAFF. In DNA form, the CDR3 reads TGTGCCAGCAGCCCAGAGACTAAGGGATCTGAAGCTTTCTTT.

At least ten counts were recorded for this clonotype. The chain carries TRBV19 and TRBJ2-7; D is possibly TRBD1 or TRBD2 (5 bases each). CDR3 length equals 16 residues. Germline CDR1 and CDR2: LNHDA and SQIVND (reference sequence). V was cut by 0 bases and J by 3 bases, with 15 bases left in between. The CDR3 DNA sequence: TGTGCCAGTAGTATAGAGAAGGGGACGGCGTACTACGAGCAGTACTTC. This encodes CASSIEKGTAYYEQYF.

This clonotype was counted ten times or more. The chain employs TRBV11-2 and TRBJ2-3, with 11 bases that match TRBD2. The CDR3 spans 15 residues. With 3 bases clipped from V and 2 bases from J, the junction kept 1 base outside the gene matches. Germline assignment: CDR1 SGHAT and CDR2 FQNNGV. The CDR3 protein is CASSFSGGATDTQYF. In DNA, the CDR3 is TGTGCCAGCAGCTTTAGCGGGGGGGCCACAGATACGCAGTATTTT.

The table lists this clonotype with many counts. The chain couples TRBV15 to TRBJ2-5; D is undetermined. Germline V lookup: CDR1 LNHNV, CDR2 YYDKDF (reference sequence). The CDR3 spans 13 residues. Trimming removed 6 bases at V and 4 bases at J, with 12 bases between. The CDR3 sequence is CATRTDTGETQYF. CDR3 nucleotide sequence: TGTGCCACCAGAACGGATACGGGAGAGACCCAGTACTTC.

The V gene is TRBV2, the J gene TRBJ2-2; no firm D call. CDR1 and CDR2 from the germline V gene are SNHLY and FYNNEI. This CDR3 is 17 amino acids long. The V gene lost 4 bases and the J gene lost 5 bases, with 20 bases spanning the gap. The CDR3 is CASSGPFKNNKTGELFF. The CDR3, as DNA: TGTGCCAGCAGTGGTCCCTTCAAGAATAATAAAACCGGGGAGCTGTTTTTT.

This clonotype occurred many times. The chain couples TRBV7-9 to TRBJ2-2, with 9 bases identical to TRBD2. CDR3 size: 15 residues. Germline CDR1 reads SEHNR; CDR2 reads FQNEAQ (reference sequence). V was pared by 4 bases and J by 3 bases, with 3 bases of the junction left unmatched. CDR3 amino acids: CASSSSGRYTGELFF. The CDR3 nucleotides read TGTGCCAGCAGCTCCAGCGGGAGGTACACCGGGGAGCTGTTTTTT.

This clonotype was counted ten times or more. This sequence joins TRBV7-2 and TRBJ2-3, with TRBD2 as a possible D gene (6 bases). Germline CDR1 and CDR2: SGHTA and FQGNSA. The CDR3 extends over 13 amino acids. V was pared by 7 bases and J by 2 bases, with 10 bases between. CDR3 loop: CASTAGYTDTQYF. For the CDR3, the DNA is TGTGCCAGCACCGCGGGGTACACAGATACGCAGTATTTT.